This T cell receptor beta chain was sequenced for a study of cytomegalovirus exposure and HLA in healthy donors. Broader study findings: Researchers reported in a later analysis that a missense DCLRE1C variant was tied to TCR beta V- and J-gene trimming. There were reportedly fewer N-insertions in an Asian-associated ancestry cluster than the roughly 700-donor mean, in a later analysis.

Both 60 Vbeta primers and 13 Jbeta primers went into the PCR. The table came from immunoSEQ multiplex PCR; TCRdb's copy has only in-frame clones and leaves some out. This table has about 210,000 clones, over 80% appearing once. About this clone itself: Its matching antigen is unknown.

From germline, CDR1 is LGHNA and CDR2 YSLEER. The CDR3 extends over 15 amino acids. Trimming took off 4 bases at V and 8 bases at J, with 18 bases between the two ends. This TCR was recovered from a woman aged 50 to 65 in good health and CMV-seropositive. V and J are TRBV4-3 and TRBJ2-4; perhaps TRBD2 as D (7 bases). Sequences were obtained from PBMCs. CDR3 bases: TGCGCCAGCAGCCGGGAGGGCTTAGGGGGGGACATTCAGTACTTC. Protein sequence: CASSREGLGGDIQYF.